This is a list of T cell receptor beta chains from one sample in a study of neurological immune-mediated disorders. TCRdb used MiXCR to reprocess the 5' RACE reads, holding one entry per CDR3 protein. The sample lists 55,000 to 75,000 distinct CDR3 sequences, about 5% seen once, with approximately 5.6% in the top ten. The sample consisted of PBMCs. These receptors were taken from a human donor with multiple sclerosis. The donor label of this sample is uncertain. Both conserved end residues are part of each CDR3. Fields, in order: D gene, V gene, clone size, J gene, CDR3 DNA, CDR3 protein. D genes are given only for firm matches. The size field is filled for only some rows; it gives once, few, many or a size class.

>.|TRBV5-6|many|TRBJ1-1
TGTGCCAGCAGCTTGATGAATGAAGCTTTCTTT
CASSLMNEAFF
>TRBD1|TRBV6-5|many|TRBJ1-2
TGTGCCAGCAGCTTGGACAGGGGGAATCATGGCTACACCTTC
CASSLDRGNHGYTF
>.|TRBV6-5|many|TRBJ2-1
TGTGCCACCCGCGGAGGGTGGGAGCAGTTCTTC
CATRGGWEQFF
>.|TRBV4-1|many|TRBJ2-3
TGCGCCAGCAGCCAAGAGGCAAGCACAGATACGCAGTATTTT
CASSQEASTDTQYF
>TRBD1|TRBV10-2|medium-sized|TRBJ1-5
TGCGCCAGCACTGCGGACAGGGGGCAACGTGGTCAGCCCCAGCATTTT
CASTADRGQRGQPQHF
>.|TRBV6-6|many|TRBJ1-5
TGTGCCAGCGGGCGGGACGGCAATCAGCCCCAGCATTTT
CASGRDGNQPQHF
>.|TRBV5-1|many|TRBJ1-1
TGCGCCAGCAGCTTGGTGCAATCCTGGGGGGTGAACACTGAAGCTTTCTTT
CASSLVQSWGVNTEAFF
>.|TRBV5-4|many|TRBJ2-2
TGTGCCAGCAGCTTGGAGGGACAATCGGGGGAGCTGTTTTTT
CASSLEGQSGELFF
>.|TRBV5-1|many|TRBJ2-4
TGCGCCAGCAGCTTGGGAGGCAGCGAGGTTGGAAACATTCAGTACTTC
CASSLGGSEVGNIQYF
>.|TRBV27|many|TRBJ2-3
TGTGCCAGCAGTTTATGGGTCAGCTACACAGATACGCAGTATTTT
CASSLWVSYTDTQYF
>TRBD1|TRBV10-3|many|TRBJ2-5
TGTGCCATCAGTGGGCGGACAGGGGGCTTGGGAGAGACCCAGTACTTC
CAISGRTGGLGETQYF
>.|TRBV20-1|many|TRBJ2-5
TGCAGTGCTAGGACAGAGTACCAAGAGACCCAGTACTTC
CSARTEYQETQYF
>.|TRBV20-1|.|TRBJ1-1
TGCAGTGCTAGTGTGCCGGGGCGCCTCACTGAAGCTTTCTTT
CSASVPGRLTEAFF
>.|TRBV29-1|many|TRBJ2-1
TGCAGCGTTGAACCTGGGAGCTCCTACAATGAGCAGTTCTTC
CSVEPGSSYNEQFF
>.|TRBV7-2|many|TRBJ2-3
TGTGCCAGCACCCTCCCCGGAGGGGGCCGAGATACGCAGTATTTT
CASTLPGGGRDTQYF
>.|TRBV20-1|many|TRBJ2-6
TGCAGTGCTAGAGAGCATGGGGGCACTGGGGCCAACGTCCTGACTTTC
CSAREHGGTGANVLTF
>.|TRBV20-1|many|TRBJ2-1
TGCAGTGTGGCCCCAGGACTTAATGAGCAGTTCTTC
CSVAPGLNEQFF
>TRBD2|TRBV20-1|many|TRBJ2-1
TGCAGTGCTAGGCCCTCGGGGGGGGCCCGCAATGAGCAGTTCTTC
CSARPSGGARNEQFF
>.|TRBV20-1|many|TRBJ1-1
TGCAGTGCTAGGGGGGAAGGACGGGGACCCTTGAACACTGAAGCTTTCTTT
CSARGEGRGPLNTEAFF
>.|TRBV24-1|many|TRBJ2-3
TGTGCCACCGGGGGTGATGGAGATTTCAGCACAGATACGCAGTATTTT
CATGGDGDFSTDTQYF
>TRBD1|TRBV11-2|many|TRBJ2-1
TGTGCCAGCAGTAAAGGGGGCTGGGGCTCTCTTAGGCATGAGCAGTTCTTC
CASSKGGWGSLRHEQFF
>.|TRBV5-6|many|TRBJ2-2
TGTGCCAGCAGCTTGGCGACCGGGGAGCTGTTTTTT
CASSLATGELFF
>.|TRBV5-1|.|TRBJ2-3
TGCGCCAGCAGCTTGGTGGGGGCGTACACAGATACGCAGTATTTT
CASSLVGAYTDTQYF
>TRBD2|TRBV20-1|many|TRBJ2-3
TGCAGTGCTACCTTAGCGGGGGGCTACGTGGATACGCAGTATTTT
CSATLAGGYVDTQYF
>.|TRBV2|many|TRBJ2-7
TGTGCCAGCTCCCCTTCTGAGGGACCCTACGAGCAGTACTTC
CASSPSEGPYEQYF
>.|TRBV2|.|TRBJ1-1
TGTGCCAGCATAATAAGGGTCGGGGTTGAAGCTTTCTTT
CASIIRVGVEAFF
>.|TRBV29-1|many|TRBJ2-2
TGCAGCGTTGTGGTGAACACCGGGGAGCTGTTTTTT
CSVVVNTGELFF
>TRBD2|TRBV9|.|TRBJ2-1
TGTGCCAGCAGCGTAGGTGTTAGCGGGGGTCCCCAGGAGCAGTTCTTC
CASSVGVSGGPQEQFF
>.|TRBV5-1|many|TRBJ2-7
TGCGCCAGCAGCCGGGACAGCGGGAAACACGAGCAGTACTTC
CASSRDSGKHEQYF
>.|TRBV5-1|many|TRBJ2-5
TGCGCCAGCAGCCAAGGTCCTCAAGAGACCCAGTACTTC
CASSQGPQETQYF
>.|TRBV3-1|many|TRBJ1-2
TGTGCCAGCAGCCAAAGCGGCGGGGGAATCTATGGCTACACCTTC
CASSQSGGGIYGYTF
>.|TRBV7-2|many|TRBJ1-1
TGTGCCAGCTCTTTCGGGGCTAACACTGAAGCTTTCTTT
CASSFGANTEAFF
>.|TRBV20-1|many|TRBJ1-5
TGCAGTGCTAGAGTCGGGGCAGGCAATCAGCCCCAGCATTTT
CSARVGAGNQPQHF
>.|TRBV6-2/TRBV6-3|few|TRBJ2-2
TGTGCCAGCGAGGGGGGTACCGGGGAGCTGTTTTTT
CASEGGTGELFF
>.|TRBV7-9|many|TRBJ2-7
TGTGCCAGCACCACAGGAGACGCTTACGAGCAGTACTTC
CASTTGDAYEQYF
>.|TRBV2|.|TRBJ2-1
TGTGCCAGCAGGGTGGTTTCGACAGGCTACAATGAGCAGTTCTTC
CASRVVSTGYNEQFF
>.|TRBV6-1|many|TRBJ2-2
TGTGCCATCTTAGTAGATGCAGGGCCGGACACCGGGGAGCTGTTTTTT
CAILVDAGPDTGELFF
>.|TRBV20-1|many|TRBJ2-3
TGCAGTGCCCCGGACCGCGGGCGGGCAGATACGCAGTATTTT
CSAPDRGRADTQYF
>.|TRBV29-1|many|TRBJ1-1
TGCAGCGTTGCAGAGACGGCTAACACTGAAGCTTTCTTT
CSVAETANTEAFF
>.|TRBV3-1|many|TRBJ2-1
TGTGCCAGCAGCCAAGGTGGCGATGAGCAGTTCTTC
CASSQGGDEQFF
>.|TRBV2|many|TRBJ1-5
TGTGCCAGCAGACGGGATAGCAATCAGCCCCAGCATTTT
CASRRDSNQPQHF
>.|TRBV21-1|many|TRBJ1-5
TGTGCCAGCAGCCTTGACGACCGCAATCAGCCCCAGCATTTT
CASSLDDRNQPQHF
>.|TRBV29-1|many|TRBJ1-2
TGCAGCGTTGAAGAGTTCGAAGGGTCTAACTATGGCTACACCTTC
CSVEEFEGSNYGYTF
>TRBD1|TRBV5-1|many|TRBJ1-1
TGCGCCAGCACGATCGGGACAGCTGACACTGAAGCTTTCTTT
CASTIGTADTEAFF
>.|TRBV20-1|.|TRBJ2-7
TGCAGTGCTCCACCCCTAGGCAGCTCCTACGAGCAGTACTTC
CSAPPLGSSYEQYF
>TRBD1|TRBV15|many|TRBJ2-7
TGTGCCACCGGGGTGTGGGGACAGGGCTACGAGCAGTACTTC
CATGVWGQGYEQYF
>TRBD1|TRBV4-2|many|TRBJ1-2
TGTGCCAGCAGCCAAGTAATGGGACAGGGGGCCTATGGCTACACCTTC
CASSQVMGQGAYGYTF
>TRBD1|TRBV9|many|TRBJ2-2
TGTGCCAGCAGCGTATGGCAGGGGGCTAACGGGGAGCTGTTTTTT
CASSVWQGANGELFF
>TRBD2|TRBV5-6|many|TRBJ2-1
TGTGCCAGCAGCGATGGACTAGCGGGGGGCAGGTATGAGCAGTTCTTC
CASSDGLAGGRYEQFF
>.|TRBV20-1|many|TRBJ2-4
TGCAGTGCTAAAACAGTAATAGCCAAAAACATTCAGTACTTC
CSAKTVIAKNIQYF
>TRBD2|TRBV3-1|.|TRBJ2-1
TGTGCCAGCAGCCACCTAGCGGGGGGGCCGAACAATGAGCAGTTCTTC
CASSHLAGGPNNEQFF
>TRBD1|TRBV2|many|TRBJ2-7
TGTGCCAGCAGTTTACGTCGGACAGGGGTGGGCTACGAGCAGTACTTC
CASSLRRTGVGYEQYF
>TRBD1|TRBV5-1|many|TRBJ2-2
TGCGCCAGTACCAGATCAGGGGGCACTAACACCGGGGAGCTGTTTTTT
CASTRSGGTNTGELFF
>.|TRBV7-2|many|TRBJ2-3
TGTGCCAGCAGCTTAGGTTGGGGACAAGCCACAGATACGCAGTATTTT
CASSLGWGQATDTQYF
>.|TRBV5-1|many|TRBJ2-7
TGCGCCAGCAGCTTGTCCTACGGGGGCGAGACCTACGAGCAGTACTTC
CASSLSYGGETYEQYF